This passage covers 21 T cell receptor beta chains from one sample sequenced in a study of response to subunit inactivated influenza vaccine. TCRdb re-called the RT-PCR reads with MiXCR, one entry per CDR3 protein. The table records 700,000 to 800,000 distinct CDR3 sequences, approximately 17% of them present only once. Sequencing was performed on PBMCs from blood, taken approximately 5 days after vaccination. The origin of the receptors is a middle-aged man who received an inactivated influenza vaccine.

This clonotype was counted only a few times. The rearrangement links TRBV20-1 to TRBJ2-1; D gene unclear. The germline CDR1 and CDR2 sequences are DFQATT and SNEGSKA (reference sequence). Trimming took 2 bases from V and 6 from J, leaving 8 bases between them. This CDR3 contains 12 residues. The CDR3: CSARIWSNEQFF. As DNA, the CDR3 is TGCAGTGCTAGAATATGGTCCAATGAGCAGTTCTTC.

The chain recombines TRBV3-1 with TRBJ2-3, with TRBD2 as a possible D gene (6 bases). Looked up from germline, CDR1 is LGHDT and CDR2 is YNNKEL (reference sequence). This CDR3 is 13 amino acids long. Trimming cost V 6 bases and J 5 bases, with 12 bases left between them. The CDR3 here is CASRDRGKDTQYF. The CDR3 DNA reads TGTGCCAGCAGAGACCGGGGGAAAGATACGCAGTATTTT.

This chain uses TRBV20-1 with TRBJ1-1, with D possibly TRBD1 on 5 matching bases. The CDR3 has 14 residues. V was cut by 3 bases and J by 6 bases, with 17 bases left in between. Per germline, CDR1 DFQATT and CDR2 SNEGSKA (reference sequence). The CDR3 DNA is TGCAGTGCTAGTGGCAGGGTAGGGGACGCTGAAGCTTTCTTT. As protein: CSASGRVGDAEAFF.

Only a few counts were recorded for this clonotype. The chain uses TRBV6-5 and TRBJ1-2, with a tentative D call TRBD1 (5 bases). CDR3 size: 15 residues. The germline CDR1 and CDR2 sequences are MNHEY and SVGAGI. The ends were cut back, 7 bases at V and 2 bases at J, with 17 bases in the middle. Here the CDR3 reads CASTFPMGGNYGYTF. The CDR3 coding sequence is TGTGCCAGCACTTTCCCCATGGGGGGGAACTATGGCTACACCTTC.

The gene calls are TRBV20-1 and TRBJ1-2, with 7 bases identical to TRBD1. Germline V gene sequence: CDR1 DFQATT, CDR2 SNEGSKA (reference sequence). This CDR3 has 12 amino acids. Losses at the gene ends were 6 bases for V and 7 bases for J; bases not matched to a gene: 8. CDR3 DNA sequence: TGCAGTGCCAGGCGGCAGGGGGGTGGCTACACCTTC. It yields the protein CSARRQGGGYTF.

This clonotype appeared a few times. The chain has TRBV20-1 and TRBJ2-3, with D possibly being TRBD2 (6 bases). This CDR3 region has 16 residues. V was shortened by 5 bases and J by 3 bases, with 21 bases between the two germline ends. The V gene's germline CDR1 is DFQATT and CDR2 SNEGSKA (reference sequence). CDR3 sequence (DNA): TGCAGTGCTCGATCTATTCCGGGAGCCAGGACAGATACGCAGTATTTT. Encoded protein: CSARSIPGARTDTQYF.

This clonotype was found a few times. The J gene is TRBJ1-2, the V gene TRBV29-1; D perhaps matches TRBD1 (5 bases). This CDR3 region has 13 residues. V lost 4 bases to trimming and J lost 2 bases, with 11 bases between them. Germline V CDR1 and CDR2: SQVTM, ANQGSEA. In nucleotides, the CDR3 is TGCAGCGTTGTAGGCAGGGTAAACTATGGCTACACCTTC. Translated: CSVVGRVNYGYTF.

This clonotype was observed many times. The chain joins TRBV7-2 to TRBJ2-1; D is ambiguous. There are 14 residues in the CDR3. V dropped 6 bases and J dropped 9 bases, with 18 bases sitting between them. Germline CDR1 SGHTA, CDR2 FQGNSA. CDR3 sequence: CASSFVGSYGEQFF. The DNA for the CDR3 is TGTGCCAGCAGTTTCGTCGGATCGTATGGTGAGCAGTTCTTC.

This clonotype showed up just a few times. This chain links TRBV28 with TRBJ1-6; TRBD1 is a possible D gene (5 bases). Germline V gene data show CDR1 as MDHEN and CDR2 as SYDVKM. Trimming shortened V by 10 bases and J by 10 bases, and 14 bases separated the two germline ends. CDR3 length: 12 amino acids. CDR3 region: CAMGPSRSPLHF. The CDR3 DNA sequence: TGTGCCATGGGACCTTCGCGGTCACCCCTCCACTTT.

This clonotype was seen at least ten times. This chain uses TRBV12-3 or TRBV12-4 with TRBJ1-3; D gene uncertain. The CDR3 has 14 amino acids. Trimming shortened V by 3 bases and J by 1 base, and 7 bases separated the two germline ends. CDR3: CASSFTVSGNTIYF. Here the CDR3 DNA reads TGTGCCAGCAGTTTTACCGTTTCTGGAAACACCATATATTTT.

The chain joins TRBV7-6 to TRBJ2-2, with TRBD2 as a possible D gene (6 bases). Germline values: CDR1 SGHVS, CDR2 FNYEAQ. Trimming took off 5 bases at V and 5 bases at J, with 15 bases between the two ends. The CDR3 contains 15 residues. CDR3 in amino acids: CASSVTGTFTGELFF. In DNA form, the CDR3 reads TGTGCCAGCAGCGTAACCGGGACTTTTACCGGGGAGCTGTTTTTT. The whole variable domain, remainder taken from reference TRBV7-6 and TRBJ2-2, is GAGVSQSPRYKVTKRGQDVALRCDPISGHVSLYWYRQALGQGPEFLTYFNYEAQQDKSGLPNDRFSAERPEGSISTLTIQRTEQRDSAMYRCASSVTGTFTGELFFGEGSRLTVL.

This rearrangement joins TRBV20-1 to TRBJ2-7, with D perhaps TRBD1 or TRBD2 (5 bases each). The CDR3 spans 17 residues. Trimming removed 2 bases at V and 3 bases at J, with 23 bases between. Germline assignment: CDR1 DFQATT and CDR2 SNEGSKA (reference sequence). The CDR3 sequence: CSARPAVSTGRNYEQYF. CDR3 DNA sequence: TGCAGTGCTAGACCCGCTGTGAGCACGGGACGGAACTACGAGCAGTACTTC.

The V call is TRBV5-1, the J call TRBJ2-2; 9 nucleotides line up with TRBD1. The CDR3 contains 17 residues. Germline trimming cut 4 bases from V and 5 bases from J; bases unmatched to any gene: 12. Germline CDR1 and CDR2: SGHRS and YFSETQ. The CDR3 reads CASSPTNRDRVTGELFF. The CDR3 nucleotides are TGCGCCAGCAGCCCTACAAACCGGGACAGGGTTACCGGGGAGCTGTTTTTT.

The table lists this clonotype with a few counts. V usage is TRBV5-1 and J usage is TRBJ1-4; D not certain. Per the germline V gene, CDR1 is SGHRS and CDR2 is YFSETQ. CDR3 length equals 14 residues. The germline V and J ends were trimmed by 1 base and 7 bases, with 11 bases remaining between them. The CDR3 coding sequence is TGCGCCAGCAGCTTGCTAGGGAGCGGTGAAAAACTGTTTTTT. The encoded protein is CASSLLGSGEKLFF.

The chain is built from TRBV28 and TRBJ2-3; TRBD2 matches at 9 bases. V was pared by 8 bases and J by 4 bases, with 13 bases of the junction left unmatched. The CDR3 runs to 16 residues. Germline V gene lookup returns CDR1 MDHEN and CDR2 SYDVKM. CDR3 nucleotide sequence: TGTGCCAGCCTAGGTACACTAGCGGGCCGCTCAGATACGCAGTATTTT. It is translated as CASLGTLAGRSDTQYF.

V gene TRBV3-1 combines with J gene TRBJ1-2; 9 nucleotides align to TRBD1. Looked up from germline, CDR1 is LGHDT and CDR2 is YNNKEL (reference sequence). V shed 1 base and J 6 bases; nucleotides not matched to a gene: 6. CDR3 length: 15 amino acids. This chain's CDR3 is CASSQARGQGNGYTF. The CDR3 nucleotides read TGTGCCAGCAGCCAAGCGAGGGGACAGGGTAATGGCTACACCTTC.

The chain links TRBV28 to TRBJ2-3; 14 nucleotides align to TRBD2. Germline CDR1 MDHEN, CDR2 SYDVKM. This CDR3 has 17 amino acids. After removal of 3 bases from V and 6 bases from J, the junction contained 8 bases not matched to a gene. The chain's CDR3 is CASSFEGLAGGRDTQYF. DNA of the CDR3: TGTGCCAGCAGTTTCGAAGGACTAGCGGGAGGAAGGGATACGCAGTATTTT.

V and J are TRBV5-1 and TRBJ2-3, with a possible D match to TRBD1 (6 bases). CDR1 is SGHRS, CDR2 YFSETQ, per germline. V was clipped by 6 bases and J by 1 base, with 18 bases between them. The CDR3 consists of 16 residues. CDR3 protein: CASNWRLGAGTDTQYF. Here the CDR3 DNA reads TGCGCCAGCAATTGGCGATTGGGGGCCGGCACAGATACGCAGTATTTT.

J is TRBJ2-1 and V is TRBV10-3; tentatively, D is TRBD2 (7 bases). CDR3 length: 14 amino acids. The V gene lost 4 bases and the J gene lost 12 bases, with 19 bases spanning the gap. Germline values: CDR1 ENHRY, CDR2 SYGVKD. The chain's CDR3 is CAISVGGGLIVQFF. The DNA of the CDR3 is TGTGCCATCAGTGTTGGCGGGGGCCTAATCGTGCAGTTCTTC.

The chain recombines TRBV9 with TRBJ2-1; TRBD2 matches at 7 bases. Looked up from germline, CDR1 is SGDLS and CDR2 is YYNGEE. The length of the CDR3 is 15 residues. The V segment lost 4 bases and the J segment 4 bases; nucleotides outside the gene matches: 8. The CDR3 DNA reads TGTGCCAGCAGCCTGACTAGCCGAGATTACAATGAGCAGTTCTTC. As protein: CASSLTSRDYNEQFF. The whole variable domain, remainder taken from reference TRBV9 and TRBJ2-1, is DSGVTQTPKHLITATGQRVTLRCSPRSGDLSVYWYQQSLDQGLQFLIQYYNGEERAKGNILERFSAQQFPDLHSELNLSSLELGDSALYFCASSLTSRDYNEQFFGPGTRLTVL.

This clonotype occurred a few times. Relative to the germline gene, one junction end is altered; a read error may explain this. The CDR3 region is CSVEVVKTGASDTQYF. In nucleotides, the CDR3 is TGCAGCGTCGAAGTGGTAAAGACAGGGGCATCAGATACGCAGTATTTT. This sequence joins TRBV29-1 and TRBJ2-3; the match to TRBD1 covers 8 bases. CDR1 is SQVTM and CDR2 is ANQGSEA in the germline V gene. The CDR3 contains 16 residues.